This T cell receptor (beta chain) was documented in a study of T cells in Graves' hyperthyroidism and ophthalmopathy. Study details: Peripheral blood was acquired at first diagnosis, ahead of any therapy whatsoever.

Study conclusions and caveats: The majority of expanded thyroid clonotypes above 0.001 also appeared in blood. Onset of ophthalmopathy came a median approximately 6.8 months after the model predicted it.

This CDR3 region has 14 residues. Trimming removed 0 bases from V and 5 bases from J, with 7 bases in between. Looked up from germline, CDR1 is LGHDT and CDR2 is YNNKEL (reference sequence). Many counts were recorded for this clonotype. Its antigen is not identified. Investigators excluded patients with uncontrolled infection, other autoimmune disease, pregnancy or lactation. Researchers amplified the TCR beta CDR3 regions from RNA transcripts. With the HTBI primer set, the TCR CDR3 went through a first round of RT-PCR. From the multiplex PCR reads, TCRdb called clonotypes with MiXCR, one entry per CDR3 protein. Of 600,000 to 850,000 distinct CDR3 sequences listed, under 20% are singletons.

This sequence joins TRBV3-1 and TRBJ2-2; the D is unclear. The receptor was derived from a woman between 45 and 60 years old with Graves' hyperthyroidism that later progressed to Graves' ophthalmopathy. The sequencing sample was made of blood. CDR3 in amino acids: CASSQDPTTGELFF. The CDR3 region has the DNA TGTGCCAGCAGCCAAGATCCCACTACCGGGGAGCTGTTTTTT.